The sample holds many counts of the clone carrying this T cell receptor (beta chain). Its cognate antigen is unknown. Presentation of ophthalmopathy in the donors involved moderate-to-severe activity, CAS ≥3, NOSPECS ≥4 and a duration under 3 months. Among the exclusions were patients with other autoimmune diseases, uncontrolled infections, pregnancy or lactation. This entry is derived from a study of Graves' ophthalmopathy and Graves' hyperthyroidism. Looking at the study overall: Before any treatment was given, at initial diagnosis, peripheral blood was collected. Study-level results: Classification of ophthalmopathy versus stable hyperthyroidism by a 13-signature model yielded approximately 90% sensitivity and approximately 80% specificity.

Amplification of TCR beta CDR3 regions used RNA transcripts. The workflow started with a first-round RT-PCR run with HTBI primers and then moved on to a second-round multiplex PCR. TCRdb passed the multiplex PCR reads through MiXCR, listing each CDR3 protein once. The sample includes about 410,000 distinct CDR3 sequences, 15% to 20% of them seen just once. The receptor comes from a woman between 18 and 29 years old with Graves' ophthalmopathy. Sequences were obtained from peripheral blood.

The DNA for the CDR3 is TGTGCCAGCAGCTCCTCTTCCCACCGGGTCGCAGCTAACTATGGCTACACCTTC. Translating it yields CASSSSSHRVAANYGYTF. The V gene is TRBV11-1, the J gene TRBJ1-2; D remains ambiguous. Trimming left V 4 bases short and J 0 bases short, with 21 bases between. Looked up from germline, CDR1 is SGHAT and CDR2 is FQDESV (reference sequence). The CDR3 extends over 18 amino acids.